The 32 T cell receptor beta chains below all came from one sample that was sequenced in a study of blood T cell repertoires in COVID-19. Method: immunoSEQ multiplex PCR; TCRdb's copy keeps in-frame clones and lacks some. The sample has about 280,000 clones, roughly 85% seen once. The source material was peripheral blood. These receptors were obtained from a man over 45 with active or convalescent COVID-19.

The CDR3 loop is CASSFTGGSYEQYF. In nucleotides, the CDR3 is TGTGCCAGCAGTTTTACAGGGGGCTCCTACGAGCAGTACTTC. This chain joins TRBV7-9 and TRBJ2-7, with 8 nucleotides matching TRBD1. The J segment lost 0 bases and the V segment lost 6 bases, leaving 4 bases of the junction unmatched. The CDR3 covers 14 residues. CDR1 SEHNR and CDR2 FQNEAQ come from the germline V gene (reference sequence).

CDR3 sequence reads: CASSYSGTGTIRYTF. The CDR3 coding sequence is TGTGCCAGCAGTTACTCGGGGACAGGCACGATCCGCTACACCTTC. This sequence joins TRBV6-5 and TRBJ1-2, with 8 nucleotides matching TRBD1. J was trimmed by 9 bases and V by 0 bases; bases with no gene match: 9. CDR3 size: 15 residues. In germline, CDR1 is MNHEY, CDR2 SVGAGI.

J is TRBJ2-1 and V is TRBV14; 14 bases fit TRBD2. Germline trimming cut 2 bases from V and 6 bases from J; bases unmatched to any gene: 12. Germline lookup yields CDR1 SGHDN and CDR2 FVKESK. The CDR3 is 19 amino acids. The CDR3 protein is CASSQPMGLAGVRRNEQFF. CDR3 bases: TGTGCCAGCAGCCAACCAATGGGACTAGCGGGAGTCCGGCGCAATGAGCAGTTCTTC. Filled out from reference TRBV14 and TRBJ2-1, the complete variable domain reads EAGVTQFPSHSVIEKGQTVTLRCDPISGHDNLYWYRRVMGKEIKFLLHFVKESKQDESGMPNNRFLAERTGGTYSTLKVQPAELEDSGVYFCASSQPMGLAGVRRNEQFFGPGTRLTVL.

This clone was seen once. The chain has TRBV6-5 and TRBJ2-7, with TRBD1 matching over 10 bases. CDR3 length equals 15 residues. V shed 4 bases and J 3 bases; nucleotides not matched to a gene: 6. The germline CDR1 and CDR2 sequences are MNHEY and SVGAGI. CDR3 amino acids: CASSFQTGGVYEQYF. The CDR3 coding sequence is TGTGCCAGCAGTTTCCAGACAGGGGGCGTCTACGAGCAGTACTTC.

The genes are TRBV5-1 and TRBJ1-5, with 7 bases aligning to TRBD1. CDR1 SGHRS and CDR2 YFSETQ come from the germline V gene. The length of the CDR3 is 15 residues. J gave up 4 bases and V 0 bases, and 4 bases lay outside the gene matches. The DNA for the CDR3 is TGCGCCAGCAGCTTGGCGTCAGGGGGTAATCAGCCCCAGCATTTT. Protein: CASSLASGGNQPQHF.

This clone has a single count. This chain uses TRBV9 with TRBJ1-3, with D tentatively TRBD1 (6 bases). CDR1 and CDR2 (germline): SGDLS, YYNGEE. The CDR3 contains 17 residues. V lost 4 bases, J lost 2 bases, and 19 bases lay in between. The CDR3 spells CASSHPQGQIAGNTIYF. The DNA for the CDR3 is TGTGCCAGCAGCCACCCCCAGGGGCAGATAGCTGGAAACACCATATATTTT.

The genes are TRBV4-3 and TRBJ2-2; D may be TRBD2 (7 bases). The V gene lost 4 bases and the J gene lost 0 bases, with 15 bases spanning the gap. Germline V gives CDR1 LGHNA, CDR2 YSLEER. This CDR3 comprises 17 residues. CDR3 amino acids: CASSRVGGGANTGELFF. CDR3 nucleotides: TGCGCCAGCAGCCGCGTAGGGGGGGGCGCGAACACCGGGGAGCTGTTTTTT.

J is TRBJ1-4 and V is TRBV2; a possible D gene is TRBD1 (5 bases). V shed 6 bases and J shed 4 bases, with 15 bases lying between them. The CDR3 is made up of 15 amino acids. Germline CDR1 is SNHLY and CDR2 is FYNNEI. The DNA for the CDR3 is TGTGCCAGCAGAGACAGACAGAATGATAATGAAAAACTGTTTTTT. This codes for CASRDRQNDNEKLFF.

As DNA, the CDR3 is TGCACCACCCGGACTAGCGGGCGCACAGATACGCAGTATTTT. Amino acid sequence: CTTRTSGRTDTQYF. The V gene is TRBV1, the J gene TRBJ2-3; TRBD2, the D gene given by the table, was not confirmed from the DNA. TRBV1 is a documented pseudogene. CDR3 length: 14 amino acids.

This rearrangement joins TRBV18 to TRBJ1-2; D gene unclear. This CDR3 region has 14 residues. Germline CDR1 reads KGHSH; CDR2 reads LQKENI. Trimming left V 3 bases short and J 4 bases short, with 12 bases between. The CDR3 DNA follows: TGTGCCAGCTCACCTCCACAGACAACCTATGGCTACACCTTC. Its translation: CASSPPQTTYGYTF. The full variable domain, its missing parts supplied by reference TRBV18 and TRBJ1-2, is NAGVMQNPRHLVRRRGQEARLRCSPMKGHSHVYWYRQLPEEGLKFMVYLQKENIIDESGMPKERFSAEFPKEGPSILRIQQVVRGDSAAYFCASSPPQTTYGYTFGSGTRLTVV.

The chain couples TRBV3-1 (or the pseudogene TRBV3-2) to TRBJ2-5; 7 positions agree with TRBD1. The CDR3 extends over 16 amino acids. Trimming cost V 4 bases and J 2 bases; bases outside gene matches: 10. Germline V gives CDR1 LGHDT, CDR2 YNNKEL (reference sequence). CDR3: CASSRGQAPLQETQYF. For the CDR3, the DNA is TGTGCCAGCAGCCGTGGACAGGCCCCTCTTCAAGAGACCCAGTACTTC.

This clone was detected once. The chain is built from TRBV5-1 and TRBJ1-1, with 7 bases that match TRBD1. This CDR3 contains 13 residues. Trimming cost V 2 bases and J 5 bases; bases outside gene matches: 3. From germline, CDR1 is SGHRS and CDR2 YFSETQ. This chain's CDR3 is CASSLQGTTEAFF. The DNA for the CDR3 is TGCGCCAGCAGCTTACAGGGGACAACTGAAGCTTTCTTT.

J is TRBJ2-7 and V is TRBV5-6; the D is unclear. Germline CDR1 reads SGHDT; CDR2 reads YYEEEE. There are 12 residues in the CDR3. V lost 2 bases and J 7 bases, leaving 10 bases between the germline ends. CDR3 sequence reads: CASSFRGGEQYF. The CDR3 DNA reads as TGTGCCAGCAGCTTTCGAGGTGGTGAGCAGTACTTC.

V usage is TRBV3-1 (or the pseudogene TRBV3-2) and J usage is TRBJ2-7; TRBD2 is a possible D gene (7 bases). This CDR3 is 14 amino acids long. V was shortened by 0 bases and J by 4 bases, with 10 bases between the two germline ends. CDR1 LGHDT and CDR2 YNNKEL come from the germline V gene (reference sequence). CDR3 DNA: TGTGCCAGCAGCCAAGAAGGGGGGGTGTACGAGCAGTACTTC. Translated, it gives CASSQEGGVYEQYF.

V and J are TRBV28 and TRBJ1-5; D is unclear. Per germline, CDR1 MDHEN and CDR2 SYDVKM. This CDR3 has 22 residues. Between the trimmed V and J ends, which lost 3 bases and 0 bases, there was a span of 30 bases. This CDR3 reads CASSFLPTPLAEHLDSNQPQHF. The CDR3 DNA is TGTGCCAGCAGTTTTCTACCCACTCCGCTAGCGGAGCATCTTGATAGCAATCAGCCCCAGCATTTT.

This clone has just a few counts. V and J are TRBV19 and TRBJ2-5; TRBD1 agrees at 9 bases. V shed 9 bases and J 5 bases; nucleotides not matched to a gene: 7. CDR1 LNHDA and CDR2 SQIVND come from the germline V gene (reference sequence). CDR3 length: 13 residues. CDR3: CASNRGLGETQYF. The CDR3, as DNA: TGTGCCAGCAACAGGGGGCTGGGGGAGACCCAGTACTTC.

The genes are TRBV10-2 and TRBJ2-3; TRBD2 aligns across 10 bases. V was pared by 0 bases and J by 5 bases, with 8 bases of the junction left unmatched. Germline loops: CDR1 WSHSY, CDR2 SAAADI. The CDR3 sequence is 17 residues long. In nucleotides, the CDR3 is TGCGCCAGCAGTGAGTCGGGCCCTAGCGGGAGTCGAGATACGCAGTATTTT. Encoded protein: CASSESGPSGSRDTQYF.

The chain recombines TRBV7-2 with TRBJ1-2, with a possible D match to TRBD1 (6 bases). The V end lost 5 bases, the J end lost 4 bases, and 14 bases lay between the germline ends. The CDR3 consists of 14 residues. Germline CDR1 SGHTA, CDR2 FQGNSA. The CDR3 DNA sequence: TGTGCCAGCAGCCTGGGGGGGCCGGGCTATGGCTACACCTTC. Amino acid sequence: CASSLGGPGYGYTF.

The J gene is TRBJ2-3, the V gene TRBV2; D not resolved. This CDR3 is built from 11 residues. V lost 6 bases and J lost 6, with 7 bases in between. Germline V gene data show CDR1 as SNHLY and CDR2 as FYNNEI. This CDR3 reads CASRSSDTQYF. DNA of the CDR3: TGTGCCAGCAGATCTAGTGATACGCAGTATTTT.

This chain joins TRBV7-8 and TRBJ2-7; 10 nucleotides match TRBD2. J lost 2 bases, V lost 6 bases, and 13 bases had no gene match. Germline CDR1 SGHVS, CDR2 FQNEAQ. This CDR3 spans 17 amino acids. The CDR3 here is CASRVGLAGVGTYEQYF. CDR3 in DNA: TGTGCCAGCAGGGTTGGGCTAGCGGGAGTCGGAACCTACGAGCAGTACTTC.

This chain joins TRBV4-2 and TRBJ1-1, with D unclear. This CDR3 comprises 14 residues. Trimming removed 0 bases at V and 5 bases at J, with 10 bases between. Per germline, CDR1 LGHNA and CDR2 YNFKEQ. CDR3 amino acids: CASSQEGGGTEAFF. The CDR3 DNA reads TGTGCCAGCAGCCAAGAGGGAGGCGGAACTGAAGCTTTCTTT.

J is TRBJ2-3 and V is TRBV6-5; 11 bases are a match to TRBD2. Germline-derived CDR1 and CDR2 are MNHEY and SVGAGI. This CDR3 spans 15 amino acids. V was clipped by 7 bases and J by 1 base; unmatched bases: 4. This CDR3 reads CASTLSGRGTDTQYF. CDR3 bases: TGTGCCAGCACCCTTAGCGGGAGGGGCACAGATACGCAGTATTTT.

The chain couples TRBV19 to TRBJ1-1; TRBD1 matches at 7 bases. After removal of 5 bases from V and 9 bases from J, the junction contained 6 bases not matched to a gene. The CDR3 length is 12 residues. The germline V gene encodes CDR1 LNHDA and CDR2 SQIVND (reference sequence). Here the CDR3 reads CASSPRDRKAFF. The CDR3 DNA sequence: TGTGCCAGTAGTCCCCGGGACAGAAAAGCTTTCTTT.

J is TRBJ2-7 and V is TRBV11-2; 8 bases are a match to TRBD1. The CDR3 length is 16 residues. The junction had 10 bases not matched to a gene; V was cut back by 0 bases and J by 6 bases. Germline V gene data show CDR1 as SGHAT and CDR2 as FQNNGV. CDR3 nucleotides: TGTGCCAGCAGCTTAGAGGGAGGCAGGGGGCGCGTCGAGCAGTACTTC. This sequence encodes CASSLEGGRGRVEQYF.

This rearrangement joins TRBV5-1 to TRBJ1-2; TRBD1 is a possible D gene (5 bases). V was trimmed by 4 bases and J by 4 bases, leaving 14 bases between them. This CDR3 has 14 amino acids. Germline V gives CDR1 SGHRS, CDR2 YFSETQ. CDR3 in amino acids: CASSAGQVGYGYTF. CDR3 sequence (DNA): TGCGCCAGCAGCGCAGGACAAGTCGGCTATGGCTACACCTTC.

V and J are TRBV20-1 and TRBJ1-1, with a weak D call TRBD1 (5 bases). CDR3 length: 16 residues. Germline V gives CDR1 DFQATT, CDR2 SNEGSKA (reference sequence). V shed 3 bases and J shed 3 bases, with 20 bases lying between them. CDR3 sequence reads: CSASIGWGDRYTEAFF. CDR3 coding DNA: TGCAGTGCTAGTATTGGGTGGGGGGATCGGTACACTGAAGCTTTCTTT.

V is TRBV6-5 and J is TRBJ2-7; 11 bases match TRBD2. Germline V gene lookup returns CDR1 MNHEY and CDR2 SVGAGI. Trimming at V came to 6 bases and at J to 1 base, leaving 2 bases not matched to a gene. The CDR3 length is 14 residues. The CDR3 loop reads CASRVAGGSYEQYF. CDR3 DNA sequence: TGTGCCAGCAGAGTAGCGGGAGGGTCCTACGAGCAGTACTTC.

The V call is TRBV4-1, the J call TRBJ2-7; D is perhaps TRBD2 (5 bases). Germline lookup yields CDR1 MGHRA and CDR2 YSYEKL. Deletions cut 5 bases from V and 5 bases from J, with 16 bases between. This CDR3 is built from 14 residues. The CDR3 DNA reads TGCGCCAGCAGCGTCCGGGGTTCAATAGACGAGCAGTACTTC. Amino acid sequence: CASSVRGSIDEQYF.

The chain recombines TRBV4-1 with TRBJ2-7; D remains ambiguous. CDR3 length equals 17 residues. From germline, CDR1 is MGHRA and CDR2 YSYEKL. Trimming pared 1 base from V and 0 bases from J, leaving 16 bases between. CDR3 amino acids: CASSQGLRLVSSYEQYF. CDR3 nucleotide sequence: TGCGCCAGCAGCCAAGGGCTGAGACTGGTGAGCTCCTACGAGCAGTACTTC.

The chain carries TRBV5-1 and TRBJ2-7, with 8 bases fitting TRBD1. V was pared by 0 bases and J by 2 bases, with 1 base of the junction left unmatched. Germline lookup yields CDR1 SGHRS and CDR2 YFSETQ. The CDR3 totals 14 residues. CDR3 sequence reads: CASSLDRGAYEQYF. DNA of the CDR3: TGCGCCAGCAGCTTGGACAGGGGGGCCTACGAGCAGTACTTC.

This clone was observed once. The V and J genes are TRBV5-6 and TRBJ1-2; 10 nucleotides match TRBD1. The CDR3 sequence is 14 residues long. Germline loops: CDR1 SGHDT, CDR2 YYEEEE. J lost 5 bases, V lost 4 bases, and 5 bases had no gene match. CDR3 protein: CASSPGQGSYGYTF. DNA of the CDR3: TGTGCCAGCAGCCCGGGACAGGGGTCTTATGGCTACACCTTC.

The chain joins TRBV27 to TRBJ2-2; TRBD2 matches at 9 bases. The CDR3 consists of 16 residues. Unmatched junction bases numbered 9, after V lost 6 bases and J lost 4 bases. CDR1 MNHEY and CDR2 SMNVEV come from the germline V gene (reference sequence). The CDR3 spells CASRLLSGSLTGELFF. CDR3 DNA: TGTGCCAGCAGATTACTTAGCGGGAGCCTCACCGGGGAGCTGTTTTTT.